These 9 T cell receptor beta chains came from one sample sequenced in a study of breast tumors, draining lymph nodes, adjacent tissues. TCRdb reanalysed the multiplex PCR reads using MiXCR and keeps one entry per CDR3 protein. The repertoire holds 15,000 to 20,000 distinct CDR3 sequences, with 60% to 70% as singletons. The specimen sequenced was tumor-adjacent breast tissue. The source is a female donor with breast cancer. Some clones in this sample may be carry-over from other donors' samples.

The chain has TRBV18 and TRBJ2-5; 11 bases are shared with TRBD2. Trimming removed 6 bases from V and 0 bases from J; junction bases left unmatched: 3. The V gene's germline CDR1 is KGHSH and CDR2 LQKENI. This CDR3 contains 15 residues. The CDR3 nucleotides are TGTGCCAGCTCGCGGACTAGCGGGTACCAAGAGACCCAGTACTTC. Amino acids: CASSRTSGYQETQYF.

The J gene is TRBJ2-3, the V gene TRBV18, with a weak D call TRBD1 (6 bases). Germline CDR1 and CDR2: KGHSH and LQKENI. The CDR3 spans 12 residues. Trimming cost V 6 bases and J 11 bases, with 15 bases left between them. In DNA, the CDR3 is TGTGCCAGCTCTCTACAGGGCAACGAGCAGTATTTT. Its protein product is CASSLQGNEQYF. Full variable domain (outside the CDR3, taken from reference TRBV18 and TRBJ2-3): NAGVMQNPRHLVRRRGQEARLRCSPMKGHSHVYWYRQLPEEGLKFMVYLQKENIIDESGMPKERFSAEFPKEGPSILRIQQVVRGDSAAYFCASSLQGNEQYFGPGTRLTVL.

In its sample, this clonotype is medium-sized. The chain combines TRBV9 with TRBJ2-1, with TRBD2 matching 10 bases. The CDR3 covers 16 residues. With V trimmed by 0 bases and J by 7 bases, 7 bases remained unmatched. Germline values: CDR1 SGDLS, CDR2 YYNGEE. CDR3 loop: CASSVGAASGGNEQFF. CDR3 coding DNA: TGTGCCAGCAGCGTAGGGGCGGCTAGCGGGGGTAATGAGCAGTTCTTC.

The chain couples TRBV20-1 to TRBJ2-1; 14 positions agree with TRBD2. The CDR3 is 18 residues long. Germline-derived CDR1 and CDR2 are DFQATT and SNEGSKA (reference sequence). The ends lost 0 bases at V and 0 bases at J; junction bases unmatched: 4. CDR3 DNA sequence: TGCAGTGCTAGAGACCGGACTAGCGGGGGGTACTCCTACAATGAGCAGTTCTTC. Its protein is CSARDRTSGGYSYNEQFF.

The chain links TRBV2 to TRBJ1-4, with D unresolved. This CDR3 has 12 residues. With 6 bases removed from V and 9 bases from J, the gap between germline ends came to 11 bases. The V gene's germline CDR1 is SNHLY and CDR2 FYNNEI. In DNA, the CDR3 is TGTGCCAGCAGCTATTCCATGAAAAAACTGTTTTTT. Protein sequence: CASSYSMKKLFF. Supplemented by reference TRBV2 and TRBJ1-4, the full variable domain reads EPEVTQTPSHQVTQMGQEVILRCVPISNHLYFYWYRQILGQKVEFLVSFYNNEISEKSEIFDDQFSVERPDGSNFTLKIRSTKLEDSAMYFCASSYSMKKLFFGSGTQLSVL.

As regards this clonotype: A clone one base away is much larger, so this may be a read error. V gene TRBV20-1 combines with J gene TRBJ1-1, with 7 bases aligning to TRBD1. The CDR3 consists of 14 residues. The germline CDR1 and CDR2 sequences are DFQATT and SNEGSKA (reference sequence). V dropped 1 base and J dropped 1; count of bases not matched to a gene: 3. The DNA for the CDR3 is TGCAGTGCTAGAGCAGGGGGAGGGAACACTGAAGCTTTCTTT. Translating gives CSARAGGGNTEAFF.

In this sample, this clonotype turned up a few times. The CDR3 carries no conserved terminal phenylalanine or tryptophan, so it likely arises from a read error. The gene calls are TRBV14 and TRBJ1-2, with D tentatively TRBD1 (5 bases). The CDR3 is 13 residues long. Trimming cost V 3 bases and J 5 bases, with 10 bases left between them. Germline-derived CDR1 and CDR2 are SGHDN and FVKESK. The CDR3 is CASSHQGSYGYTP. CDR3 bases: TGTGCCAGCAGCCACCAGGGTTCGTATGGCTACACCCCC.

The V gene is TRBV25-1, the J gene TRBJ2-3; possibly TRBD2 for D (6 bases). Trimming stripped 7 bases from V and 1 base from J, with 12 bases between. The CDR3 consists of 14 residues. From germline, CDR1 is MGHDK and CDR2 SYGVNS. This CDR3 is CASTSTRGTDTQYF. CDR3 in DNA: TGTGCCAGCACCTCGACTAGAGGCACAGATACGCAGTATTTT.

The chain employs TRBV29-1 and TRBJ1-4; D is unresolved. The CDR3 extends over 13 amino acids. The ends were cut back, 5 bases at V and 8 bases at J, with 15 bases in the middle. Germline V CDR1 and CDR2: SQVTM, ANQGSEA. This CDR3 reads CSVRLAPWEKLFF. CDR3 DNA: TGCAGCGTTCGCTTAGCCCCTTGGGAAAAACTGTTTTTT.